Included here is one T cell receptor beta chain sequence, with context. The antigen is undetermined. Sample-barcoded 5' priming and a J-beta primer mix drove a second PCR of 7 to 11 cycles. TCRdb analysed the 5' RACE reads with MiXCR anew, one entry per CDR3 protein. The sample lists 1.5 million to 2 million distinct CDR3 sequences, around half occurring once. Germline values: CDR1 WSHSY, CDR2 SAAADI. The V gene end was trimmed by 4 bases and the J gene end by 1 base; junction bases not matched to a gene: 7. The CDR3 loop spans 15 amino acids. This sample was taken from a study of blood T cells in healthy people across ages. General study findings and limits: With age, beta diversity per million T cells declined roughly linearly, significantly by around 43.

The clonotype originates from a woman aged 40 to 50 in good health. The chain has TRBV10-2 and TRBJ2-7; 7 bases align to TRBD2. The sample comprised blood. The CDR3 spells CASSGLADLSYEQYF. The CDR3, as DNA: TGCGCCAGCAGTGGCCTAGCGGATCTATCCTACGAGCAGTACTTC.